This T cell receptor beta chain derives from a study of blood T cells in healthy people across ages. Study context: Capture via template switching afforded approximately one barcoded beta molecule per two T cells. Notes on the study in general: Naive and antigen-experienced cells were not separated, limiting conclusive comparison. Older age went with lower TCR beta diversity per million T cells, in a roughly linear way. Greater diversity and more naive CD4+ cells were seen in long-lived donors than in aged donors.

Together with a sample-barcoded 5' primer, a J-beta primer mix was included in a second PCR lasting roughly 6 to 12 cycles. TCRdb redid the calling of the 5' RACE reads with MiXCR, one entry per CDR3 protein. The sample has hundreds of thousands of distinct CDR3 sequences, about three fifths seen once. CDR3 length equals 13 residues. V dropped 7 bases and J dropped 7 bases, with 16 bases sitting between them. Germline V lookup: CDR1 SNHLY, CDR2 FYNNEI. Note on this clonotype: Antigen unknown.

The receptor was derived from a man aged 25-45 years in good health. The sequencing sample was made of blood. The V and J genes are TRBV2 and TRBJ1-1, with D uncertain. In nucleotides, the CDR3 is TGTGCCAGCACGGGCGAGGAGGGTTTTGAAGCTTTCTTT. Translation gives CASTGEEGFEAFF.